This is a list of T cell receptor beta chains from one sample in a study of shared clonotypes between healthy human individuals. TCRdb's copy holds only in-frame clones and misses some; the assay was immunoSEQ multiplex PCR. Of around 700,000 clones in the sample, about three quarters were seen once. Sequenced input: memory CD4+ T cells sorted from blood. The receptors were sampled from a woman aged 25 to 39 in good health. Each CDR3 is given with its conserved first and last residue. The order of the fields is D gene, clone size, J gene, V gene, CDR3 DNA, CDR3 protein. The D gene is left open where the match is weak. Only some rows state a clone size, as once, few, many or a class for expanded clones.

TRBD1	few	TRBJ1-1	TRBV6-1	TGTGCCAGCAGTGAATCCCCCCAGACAGGGGGCTCGTCTTTCTTT	CASSESPQTGGSSFF
TRBD1	once	TRBJ1-1	TRBV5-6	TGTGCCAGCAGCTTGTTCGGGGACAGATACACTGAAGCTTTCTTT	CASSLFGDRYTEAFF
-	-	TRBJ2-1	TRBV12-5	TGTGCTAGTGGTTTGGTACTGCGGGGCCTAGCAGGGTACAATGAGCAGTTCTTC	CASGLVLRGLAGYNEQFF
-	-	TRBJ2-7	TRBV6-1	TGTGCCAGCAGCGCGCGGGGGCCTAGCCACGAGCAGTACTTC	CASSARGPSHEQYF
-	-	TRBJ2-5	TRBV5-1	TGCGCCAGCAGCTTGGCTTCAGAGACCCAGTACTTC	CASSLASETQYF
TRBD2	-	TRBJ2-1	TRBV7-2	TGTGCCAGCAGCTCCGCCGGGAGGTGGTACAATGAGCAGTTCTTC	CASSSAGRWYNEQFF
TRBD2	-	TRBJ2-3	TRBV5-1	TGCGCCAGCAGCTTCCCGACTAGCTCAGATACGCAGTATTTT	CASSFPTSSDTQYF
-	-	TRBJ2-1	TRBV13	TGTGCCAGCAGCTTTTCACGGGATGAGCAGTTCTTC	CASSFSRDEQFF
TRBD2	-	TRBJ2-7	TRBV19	TGTGCCAGTAGTACAAGCCCTAGCGGGGGCCTCTACGAGCAGTACTTC	CASSTSPSGGLYEQYF
-	-	TRBJ2-3	TRBV10-2	TGCGCCAGCAGTGACTTCGGGAGCACAGATACGCAGTATTTT	CASSDFGSTDTQYF
TRBD2	many	TRBJ2-3	TRBV2	TGTGCCAGCAGACCCAGCGGGAGTGAGGTAGATACGCAGTATTTT	CASRPSGSEVDTQYF
-	few	TRBJ2-3	TRBV1	TGCACCAGCAGCCAACCCCCGCTAGCGGGAATCACAGATACGCAGTATTTT	CTSSQPPLAGITDTQYF
-	-	TRBJ1-5	TRBV6-6	TGTGCCAGCAGTTTACAGGGATTTGGCAATCAGCCCCAGCATTTT	CASSLQGFGNQPQHF
TRBD1	-	TRBJ1-5	TRBV28	TGTGCCAGCAGCCTACGACCCTACCGGGACAGGGGTTTCATACGGGATGAGCCCCAGCATTTT	CASSLRPYRDRGFIRDEPQHF
-	-	TRBJ1-2	TRBV6-1	TGTGCCAGCACCAAACAGTATGGCTACACCTTC	CASTKQYGYTF
-	-	TRBJ2-3	TRBV6-5	TGTGCCAGCAGTTACGTGGGCCCCCTTGATACGCAGTATTTT	CASSYVGPLDTQYF
-	many	TRBJ2-1	TRBV7-8	TGTGCCAGCAGCCTTCAGGCATCCAACGATGAGCAGTTCTTC	CASSLQASNDEQFF
-	-	TRBJ2-7	TRBV23-1	TGCGCGCCGTGCAGGACAGCTTCTATGTACGAGCAGTACTTC	CAPCRTASMYEQYF
-	-	TRBJ1-3	TRBV4-1	TGCGCCAGCAGGTTAACGTGGACTTCACATGGAAACACCATATATTTT	CASRLTWTSHGNTIYF
-	-	TRBJ2-1	TRBV5-1	TGCGCCAGCAGCTTGACCAGCGCCTCCTACAATGAGCAGTTCTTC	CASSLTSASYNEQFF
-	-	TRBJ2-4	TRBV18	TGTGCCAGCTCACCACCCAGTATACACATTCAGTACTTC	CASSPPSIHIQYF
-	few	TRBJ2-6	TRBV4-2	TGTGCCAGCAGCCAAGACGGGGACTCTGGGGCCAACGTCCTGACTTTC	CASSQDGDSGANVLTF
TRBD2	-	TRBJ2-3	TRBV6-1	TGTGCCAGCAGTGAGCTAGCGGGGTGGGGCACAGATACGCAGTATTTT	CASSELAGWGTDTQYF
-	once	TRBJ2-7	TRBV7-9	TGTGCCAGCAGTCCCCGGGACGGCCGCTACGAGCAGTACTTC	CASSPRDGRYEQYF
TRBD2	-	TRBJ2-5	TRBV5-1	TGCGCCAGCAGCATCGGGACTAGCGAGGTGGAGACCCAGTACTTC	CASSIGTSEVETQYF
-	-	TRBJ1-1	TRBV28	TGTGCCATCAATGGCCCAGGGGCGGGGAAAAGTGTGGCTTTCTTT	CAINGPGAGKSVAFF
TRBD1	-	TRBJ2-1	TRBV27	TGTGCCAGCAGTTTATCTTTCAGGGGGCGTTACAATGAGCAGTTCTTC	CASSLSFRGRYNEQFF
-	few	TRBJ2-1	TRBV11-3	TGTGCCAGCAGCTTACAGGCCGACAATGAGCAGTTCTTC	CASSLQADNEQFF
-	-	TRBJ1-6	TRBV10-3	TGTGCCATCAGTGACGGTGGGATGGGATCACCCCTCCACTTT	CAISDGGMGSPLHF
TRBD1	-	TRBJ2-5	TRBV7-2	TGTGCCAGCAGCTTGGTAGGACAGGGACAAGAGACCCAGTACTTC	CASSLVGQGQETQYF
TRBD1	many	TRBJ2-6	TRBV6-4	TGTGCCAGCAGTGACAACAGGGGATCTGGGGCCAACGTCCTGACTTTC	CASSDNRGSGANVLTF
TRBD2	-	TRBJ2-3	TRBV6-5	TGTGCCAGCACCGATAGCGGGAGCGGCGCAGATACGCAGTATTTT	CASTDSGSGADTQYF
TRBD1	-	TRBJ2-5	TRBV10-2	TGCGCCAGCAGCTCACAGGGGTGGCAAGAGACCCAGTACTTC	CASSSQGWQETQYF
-	-	TRBJ1-3	TRBV28	TGTGCCAGCAGCTGGGTCCAGGGCCGTGGAAACACCATATATTTT	CASSWVQGRGNTIYF
TRBD2	few	TRBJ2-1	TRBV11-2	TGTGCCAGCAGCTTAGGGGGCCTAGCGGTATACAATGAGCAGTTCTTC	CASSLGGLAVYNEQFF
-	-	TRBJ2-7	TRBV7-9	TGTGCCAGCAGCTTAGACCAGAGATACGAGCAGTACTTC	CASSLDQRYEQYF
-	-	TRBJ1-5	TRBV7-9	TGTGCCAGCAGCACCGGATCTTATAGCAATCAGCCCCAGCATTTT	CASSTGSYSNQPQHF
TRBD2	-	TRBJ2-7	TRBV10-3	TGTGCCATCAGTGGGACTAGCGGCTCCTACGAGCAGTACTTC	CAISGTSGSYEQYF
-	-	TRBJ1-1	TRBV5-6	TGTGCCAGCAGCTTGGGTCCAGGGAGCACTGAAGCTTTCTTT	CASSLGPGSTEAFF
-	few	TRBJ1-5	TRBV6-1	TGTGCCAGCAGTGAACAGACGAGCAATCAGCCCCAGCATTTT	CASSEQTSNQPQHF
-	-	TRBJ1-4	TRBV6-1	TGTGCCAGCAAGGAGGGGGGGGCAACTAATGAAAAACTGTTTTTT	CASKEGGATNEKLFF
-	-	TRBJ2-1	TRBV9	TGTGCCAGCAGCGTAGGTCACGGAGAAGTAACCTACAATGAGCAGTTCTTC	CASSVGHGEVTYNEQFF
TRBD2	-	TRBJ2-1	TRBV9	TGTGCCAGCAGCGTAGCGCGACTAGCCTCTCCTGAGCAGTTCTTC	CASSVARLASPEQFF
TRBD1	-	TRBJ2-3	TRBV13	TGTGCCAGCAGCCCAGGACAGGGGCGCACAGATACGCAGTATTTT	CASSPGQGRTDTQYF
-	many	TRBJ2-7	TRBV19	TGTGCCAGTAGTAGAACGGGTCTCGCCTACGAGCAGTACTTC	CASSRTGLAYEQYF
-	-	TRBJ1-3	TRBV5-1	TGCGCCAGCAGCGTGACCCCGACAGGACCCACCATATATTTT	CASSVTPTGPTIYF
TRBD2	-	TRBJ2-1	TRBV6-1	TGTGCCAGCAGTGAAGCTGCTGGTAGCGGGAGTTACAATGAGCAGTTCTTC	CASSEAAGSGSYNEQFF
-	-	TRBJ2-5	TRBV28	TGTGCCAGCAGTCCTCCCGCGACAGAGACCCAGTACTTC	CASSPPATETQYF
TRBD1	-	TRBJ2-4	TRBV28	TGTGCCAGCAGTACAGTTCCCGGGACAGGGCCCCTTGACATTCAGTACTTC	CASSTVPGTGPLDIQYF
-	-	TRBJ2-7	TRBV28	TGTGCCAGCAGTCCCCTCTACGGCGAGCAGTACTTC	CASSPLYGEQYF
-	-	TRBJ2-1	TRBV30	TGTGCCTGGAGCAGGGTCGATGAGCAGTTCTTC	CAWSRVDEQFF
-	-	TRBJ2-3	TRBV5-1	TGCGCCAGCAGCTTGGCCGGCGACCCTTCGGGGTATACGCAGTATTTT	CASSLAGDPSGYTQYF
-	once	TRBJ2-7	TRBV21-1	TGTGCCAGCAGCAAAAGACGGAACATTTCCTACGAGCAGTACTTC	CASSKRRNISYEQYF